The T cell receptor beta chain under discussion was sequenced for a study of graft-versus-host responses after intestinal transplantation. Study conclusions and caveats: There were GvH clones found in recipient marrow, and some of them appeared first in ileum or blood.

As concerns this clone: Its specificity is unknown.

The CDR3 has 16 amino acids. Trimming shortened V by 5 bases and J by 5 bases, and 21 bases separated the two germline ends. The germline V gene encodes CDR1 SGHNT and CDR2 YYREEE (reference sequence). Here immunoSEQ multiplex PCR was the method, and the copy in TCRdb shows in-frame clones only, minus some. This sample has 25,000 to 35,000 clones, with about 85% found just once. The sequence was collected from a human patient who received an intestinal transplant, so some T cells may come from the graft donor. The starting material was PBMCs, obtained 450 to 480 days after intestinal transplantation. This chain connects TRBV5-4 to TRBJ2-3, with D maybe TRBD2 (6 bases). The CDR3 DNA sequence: TGTGCCAGCAGTCCCGGCGGGGCGGGCGCTAAAGATACGCAGTATTTT. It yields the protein CASSPGGAGAKDTQYF.